A single T cell receptor (beta chain) is shown here with its context. The antigen remains unidentified. The sample originates from a study of vaccination effects on CD4 cells after COVID-19. Study-wide context: Each participant was administered two doses of either the BNT162b2 or the mRNA-1273 vaccine. Study results and limitations: Late post-vaccination samples showed marked contraction of infection- and vaccine-induced clones.

Ahead of sequencing, the ViraFEST assay grew antigen-specific CD4+ T cells using viral peptide pools. It was after more than nine days of culture that CD4+ T cells were isolated. Every well housed more than 1.5 million PBMC, which grew in culture alongside about 10 IU/ml IL-2 and roughly 10 ug/ml peptides. V gave up 8 bases and J gave up 1 base; unmatched junction bases: 5. CDR3 size: 14 residues. Germline V gene sequence: CDR1 SGHTA, CDR2 FQGNSA. Sequenced by immunoSEQ multiplex PCR; TCRdb stores in-frame clones only, minus some. The sample yields about 54,000 clones, roughly 80% seen once. The chain combines TRBV7-2 with TRBJ2-5; 9 bases match TRBD2. Sequencing used CD4+ T cells from PBMCs cultured with HCoV-229E spike peptides, obtained before COVID-19 vaccination. This clonotype originated in a human donor who received a COVID-19 vaccine. DNA for the CDR3: TGTGCCAGCTATGGGACTAGCCGCCAAGAGACCCAGTACTTC. It specifies CASYGTSRQETQYF.